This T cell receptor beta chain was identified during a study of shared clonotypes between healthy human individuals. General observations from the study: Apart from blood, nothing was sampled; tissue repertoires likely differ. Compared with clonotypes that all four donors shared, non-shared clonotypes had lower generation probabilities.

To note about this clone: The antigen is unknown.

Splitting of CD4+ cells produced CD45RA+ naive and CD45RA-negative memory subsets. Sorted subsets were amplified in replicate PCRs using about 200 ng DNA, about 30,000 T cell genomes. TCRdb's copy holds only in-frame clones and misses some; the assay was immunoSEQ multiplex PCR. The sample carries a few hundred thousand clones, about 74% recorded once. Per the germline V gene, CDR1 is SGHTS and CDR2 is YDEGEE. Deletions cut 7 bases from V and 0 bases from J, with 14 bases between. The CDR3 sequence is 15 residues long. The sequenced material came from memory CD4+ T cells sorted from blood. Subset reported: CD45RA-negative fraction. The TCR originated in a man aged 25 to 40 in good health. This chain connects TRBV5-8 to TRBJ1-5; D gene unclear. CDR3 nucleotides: TGTGCCAGCGCGAGCCCGTTTCTTAGCAATCAGCCCCAGCATTTT. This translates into CASASPFLSNQPQHF.